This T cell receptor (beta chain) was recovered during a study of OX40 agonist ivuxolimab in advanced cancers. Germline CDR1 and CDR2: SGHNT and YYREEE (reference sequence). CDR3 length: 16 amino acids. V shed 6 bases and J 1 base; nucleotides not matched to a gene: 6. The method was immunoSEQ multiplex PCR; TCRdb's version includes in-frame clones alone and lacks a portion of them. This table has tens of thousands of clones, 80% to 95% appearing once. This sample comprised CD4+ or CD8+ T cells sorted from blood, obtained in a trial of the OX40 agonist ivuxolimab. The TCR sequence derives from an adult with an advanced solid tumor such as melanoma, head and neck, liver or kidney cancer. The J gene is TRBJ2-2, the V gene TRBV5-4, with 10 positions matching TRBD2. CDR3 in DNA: TGTGCCAGCACCGAAATAGCGGGAGGGAACACCGGGGAGCTGTTTTTT. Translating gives CASTEIAGGNTGELFF.